The 27 T cell receptor beta chains below were found in one sample sequenced in a study of vaccination and CD4 T cells after COVID-19. With the Oncomine TCR Beta short-read assay, DNA from cultured CD4+ T cells was sequenced. TCRdb used MiXCR to reprocess the PCR reads, holding one entry per CDR3 protein. This table holds about 20,000 distinct CDR3 sequences, 43% found once. Treatment reported: roughly 10-day PBMC culture with coronavirus spike peptide pools or control peptides (ViraFEST assay). No antigen has been identified for these receptors. Sequenced material: CD4+ T cells from blood, cultured in vitro. The receptors come from a human donor who had recovered from COVID-19.

The chain employs TRBV11-1 and TRBJ2-3; possibly TRBD2 for D (7 bases). Germline V gives CDR1 SGHAT, CDR2 FQDESV (reference sequence). The V gene lost 5 bases and the J gene lost 3 bases, with 18 bases spanning the gap. This CDR3 spans 16 amino acids. DNA of the CDR3: TGTGCCAGCAGCCTTCTATGGGGGGGCAGTACAGATACGCAGTATTTT. It specifies CASSLLWGGSTDTQYF.

The V gene is TRBV27, the J gene TRBJ1-6; 7 nucleotides match TRBD1. CDR1 MNHEY and CDR2 SMNVEV come from the germline V gene (reference sequence). The CDR3 sequence is 16 residues long. V shed 4 bases and J 7 bases; nucleotides not matched to a gene: 10. CDR3 in amino acids: CASSSPSRDRNSPLHF. The CDR3 nucleotides are TGTGCCAGCAGTTCCCCCTCCCGGGACAGAAATTCACCCCTCCACTTT.

The chain couples TRBV5-4 to TRBJ2-7; possibly TRBD1 for D (5 bases). V was pared by 0 bases and J by 0 bases, with 10 bases between. The CDR3 totals 15 residues. Germline CDR1 reads SGHNT; CDR2 reads YYREEE (reference sequence). Written as DNA, the CDR3 is TGTGCCAGCAGCTTGGCTCCGACAGTCTCCTACGAGCAGTACTTC. Its protein product is CASSLAPTVSYEQYF.

In this sample, this clonotype turned up a few times. The chain employs TRBV7-3 and TRBJ2-7; maybe TRBD1 (6 bases). The length of the CDR3 is 13 residues. V shed 3 bases and J shed 5 bases, with 11 bases lying between them. Germline CDR1 is SGHTA and CDR2 is FQGTGA. The CDR3 here is CASSFYTGNEQYF. The CDR3 DNA follows: TGTGCCAGCAGCTTTTATACAGGGAACGAGCAGTACTTC. Full variable domain (outside the CDR3, taken from reference TRBV7-3 and TRBJ2-7): GAGVSQTPSNKVTEKGKYVELRCDPISGHTALYWYRQSLGQGPEFLIYFQGTGAADDSGLPNDRFFAVRPEGSVSTLKIQRTERGDSAVYLCASSFYTGNEQYFGPGTRLTVT.

The chain carries TRBV15 and TRBJ1-1, with D perhaps matching TRBD1 (5 bases). This CDR3 region has 17 residues. Germline assignment: CDR1 LNHNV and CDR2 YYDKDF (reference sequence). V was pared by 0 bases and J by 0 bases, with 14 bases between. The CDR3 is CATSRDPGRGLNTEAFF. In DNA form, the CDR3 reads TGTGCCACCAGCAGAGATCCGGGAAGGGGACTGAACACTGAAGCTTTCTTT.

The V call is TRBV19, the J call TRBJ1-2; 9 nucleotides line up with TRBD1. Germline CDR1 and CDR2: LNHDA and SQIVND (reference sequence). The CDR3 consists of 16 residues. Losses at the gene ends were 6 bases for V and 5 bases for J; bases not matched to a gene: 13. The DNA of the CDR3 is TGTGCCAGTAGAATTCGGACAGGGGCAGAGCAGTATGGCTACACCTTC. Translating gives CASRIRTGAEQYGYTF.

The chain has TRBV6-5 and TRBJ2-5; possibly TRBD2 for D (6 bases). The CDR3 contains 15 residues. Trimming cost V 2 bases and J 5 bases, with 15 bases left between them. In germline, CDR1 is MNHEY, CDR2 SVGAGI. The CDR3 nucleotides read TGTGCCAGCAGTTACACCGGGAGTCGGGGGGAGACCCAGTACTTC. Translation gives CASSYTGSRGETQYF.

The chain joins TRBV14 to TRBJ1-4; D is possibly TRBD1 (5 bases). Germline V gene data show CDR1 as SGHDN and CDR2 as FVKESK. The germline V and J ends were trimmed by 4 bases and 0 bases, with 12 bases remaining between them. The CDR3 has 16 residues. CDR3 residues: CASSRSGGATNEKLFF. The CDR3 DNA follows: TGTGCCAGCAGCCGGAGCGGAGGGGCAACTAATGAAAAACTGTTTTTT.

The V gene is TRBV4-1, the J gene TRBJ1-1; TRBD1 aligns across 7 bases. This CDR3 has 17 residues. V trimming: 0 bases; J trimming: 1 base; junction bases outside the gene matches: 8. Looked up from germline, CDR1 is MGHRA and CDR2 is YSYEKL. In DNA form, the CDR3 reads TGCGCCAGCAGCCAAGACGGGACAGTCCGAAGGAACACTGAAGCTTTCTTT. This encodes CASSQDGTVRRNTEAFF.

The chain joins TRBV7-3 to TRBJ2-3; 9 nucleotides agree with TRBD1. Germline lookup yields CDR1 SGHTA and CDR2 FQGTGA. CDR3 length equals 16 residues. J lost 5 bases, V lost 5 bases, and 11 bases had no gene match. The chain's CDR3 is CASSTHSGTGRDTQYF. CDR3 bases: TGTGCCAGCAGCACGCATTCCGGGACAGGGCGAGATACGCAGTATTTT.

The chain recombines TRBV11-3 with TRBJ1-2; D is uncertain. The V end lost 0 bases, the J end lost 1 base, and 9 bases lay between the germline ends. In germline, CDR1 is SGHNT, CDR2 YENEEA. The length of the CDR3 is 15 residues. The CDR3 sequence: CASSLEAGDNYGYTF. The CDR3 coding sequence is TGTGCCAGCAGCTTAGAGGCAGGAGATAACTATGGCTACACCTTC.

The V and J genes are TRBV7-2 and TRBJ1-1; 7 nucleotides match TRBD1. Germline loops: CDR1 SGHTA, CDR2 FQGNSA. The CDR3 sequence is 14 residues long. The V gene end was trimmed by 2 bases and the J gene end by 3 bases; junction bases not matched to a gene: 3. Here the CDR3 DNA reads TGTGCCAGCAGCTTACAGGGGGGGGACACTGAAGCTTTCTTT. Its translation: CASSLQGGDTEAFF. Together with reference TRBV7-2 and TRBJ1-1, the CDR3 gives the full variable domain: GAGVSQSPSNKVTEKGKDVELRCDPISGHTALYWYRQSLGQGLEFLIYFQGNSAPDKSGLPSDRFSAERTGGSVSTLTIQRTQQEDSAVYLCASSLQGGDTEAFFGQGTRLTVV.

In this sample, this clonotype turned up a few times. This chain uses TRBV7-6 with TRBJ1-5, with TRBD1 identical over 8 bases. The CDR3 spans 17 residues. V lost 1 base to trimming and J lost 7 bases; unmatched junction nucleotides: 12. Germline lookup yields CDR1 SGHVS and CDR2 FNYEAQ. The CDR3 region is CASSLGPRGQGGQPQHF. As DNA, the CDR3 is TGTGCCAGCAGCTTAGGCCCCCGAGGACAGGGAGGACAGCCCCAGCATTTT.

The chain carries TRBV4-3 and TRBJ2-2; D remains ambiguous. There are 15 residues in the CDR3. The V gene's germline CDR1 is LGHNA and CDR2 YSLEER. V lost 3 bases and J 4 bases, leaving 12 bases between the germline ends. In nucleotides, the CDR3 is TGCGCCAGCAGCCACTCGGATGGATTCACCGGGGAGCTGTTTTTT. It codes for CASSHSDGFTGELFF.

A word on this clonotype: At one boundary the junction diverges from the germline segment, which might be a read error. The genes are TRBV5-3 and TRBJ2-5, with TRBD2 as a possible D gene (6 bases). TRBV5-3 belongs to the ORF category, with a function that is uncertain. This CDR3 is 15 amino acids long. This CDR3 reads CASSSVSGGGETQYF. In DNA, the CDR3 is TGTGCCAGCAGCTCAGTCAGCGGTGGAGGGGAGACCCAGTACTTC.

The count of this clonotype is one. V usage is TRBV6-1 and J usage is TRBJ2-1; 9 bases line up with TRBD2. The CDR3 covers 15 residues. V dropped 6 bases and J dropped 10; count of bases not matched to a gene: 13. From germline, CDR1 is MNHNS and CDR2 SASEGT. DNA for the CDR3: TGTGCCAGCAGCCCGAGTGGGCGGGAGGGCGGGGAGCAGTTCTTC. Residues: CASSPSGREGGEQFF.

This clonotype was counted only a few times. The chain carries TRBV11-2 and TRBJ2-5; 12 bases align to TRBD2. Germline loops: CDR1 SGHAT, CDR2 FQNNGV. Germline trimming cut 2 bases from V and 2 bases from J; bases unmatched to any gene: 9. CDR3 length: 18 amino acids. The CDR3 region is CASSLNLAGGPNQETQYF. CDR3 in DNA: TGTGCCAGCAGCTTAAATCTAGCGGGGGGGCCGAATCAAGAGACCCAGTACTTC.

V is TRBV2 and J is TRBJ1-1; possibly TRBD1 for D (6 bases). CDR1 and CDR2 from the germline V gene are SNHLY and FYNNEI. The germline V and J ends were trimmed by 8 bases and 3 bases, with 10 bases remaining between them. The CDR3 totals 12 residues. The CDR3 loop is CASSGQYTEAFF. The CDR3 DNA is TGTGCCAGCTCTGGACAGTACACTGAAGCTTTCTTT.

This clonotype turned up a few times. The rearrangement uses TRBV7-2 and TRBJ2-1, with 7 bases that match TRBD2. With 5 bases clipped from V and 9 bases from J, the junction kept 10 bases outside the gene matches. CDR3 size: 14 residues. CDR1 and CDR2 (germline): SGHTA, FQGNSA. The DNA of the CDR3 is TGTGCCAGCAGCCCTAGGGGAGGGTCCACTGAGCAGTTCTTC. Protein product: CASSPRGGSTEQFF.

The V call is TRBV19, the J call TRBJ1-2, with D perhaps matching TRBD1 (6 bases). Germline V gene sequence: CDR1 LNHDA, CDR2 SQIVND (reference sequence). The CDR3 runs 15 residues. The V end lost 7 bases, the J end lost 2 bases, and 17 bases lay between the germline ends. The CDR3 DNA sequence: TGTGCCAGTACTCTTGGGGGGGCGTCCAACTATGGCTACACCTTC. Protein: CASTLGGASNYGYTF.

This clonotype was picked up a small number of times. The chain combines TRBV10-3 with TRBJ2-3, with 13 bases that match TRBD2. CDR3 length: 17 residues. V gave up 3 bases and J gave up 4 bases; unmatched junction bases: 7. Germline V gene sequence: CDR1 ENHRY, CDR2 SYGVKD. CDR3 coding DNA: TGTGCCATCAGTGACACCGGGACTAGCGGGATCTCAGATACGCAGTATTTT. Protein product: CAISDTGTSGISDTQYF.

The gene calls are TRBV18 and TRBJ1-2, with D maybe TRBD1 (5 bases). The CDR3 length is 13 residues. Germline CDR1 is KGHSH and CDR2 is LQKENI. V shed 6 bases and J shed 2 bases, with 10 bases lying between them. The CDR3: CASSDRGNYGYTF. The CDR3 DNA is TGTGCCAGCTCCGATCGGGGGAACTATGGCTACACCTTC.

This clonotype has more than one count but fewer than ten. The V and J genes are TRBV24-1 and TRBJ2-5; perhaps TRBD1 as D (6 bases). The CDR3 extends over 13 amino acids. Trimming took off 10 bases at V and 2 bases at J, with 13 bases between the two ends. The V gene's germline CDR1 is KGHDR and CDR2 SFDVKD. CDR3 nucleotides: TGTGCCACGAGCCCCGGACAGCAAGAGACCCAGTACTTC. Translation gives CATSPGQQETQYF.

The gene calls are TRBV6-1 and TRBJ2-1, with 8 bases fitting TRBD2. This CDR3 has 15 amino acids. With V trimmed by 4 bases and J by 4 bases, 6 bases remained unmatched. Germline CDR1 and CDR2: MNHNS and SASEGT. CDR3 sequence (DNA): TGTGCCAGCAGTGGCGCGGGAGGATCTTACAATGAGCAGTTCTTC. Amino acids: CASSGAGGSYNEQFF.

The rearrangement uses TRBV5-1 and TRBJ2-2, with 11 bases fitting TRBD2. This CDR3 spans 16 amino acids. The ends lost 3 bases at V and 4 bases at J; junction bases unmatched: 5. In germline, CDR1 is SGHRS, CDR2 YFSETQ. CDR3 residues: CASSYSGTSGTGELFF. The DNA for the CDR3 is TGCGCCAGCAGCTACTCCGGGACTAGCGGCACCGGGGAGCTGTTTTTT.

This rearrangement joins TRBV19 to TRBJ1-5; possibly TRBD1 for D (5 bases). The V and J ends lost 1 base and 6 bases respectively, with 7 bases between them. The germline gives CDR1 LNHDA, CDR2 SQIVND (reference sequence). The CDR3 length is 13 residues. DNA for the CDR3: TGTGCCAGTAGTATAGGGAGGGGTCAGCCCCAGCATTTT. Translated, it gives CASSIGRGQPQHF. The full variable domain, its missing parts supplied by reference TRBV19 and TRBJ1-5, is DGGITQSPKYLFRKEGQNVTLSCEQNLNHDAMYWYRQDPGQGLRLIYYSQIVNDFQKGDIAEGYSVSREKKESFPLTVTSAQKNPTAFYLCASSIGRGQPQHFGDGTRLSIL.

This clonotype was counted only a few times. The rearrangement uses TRBV20-1 and TRBJ2-3; perhaps D is TRBD1 or TRBD2 (5 bases each). Germline CDR1 reads DFQATT; CDR2 reads SNEGSKA (reference sequence). The ends were cut back, 6 bases at V and 4 bases at J, with 17 bases in the middle. This CDR3 spans 14 amino acids. The CDR3 region has the DNA TGCAGTGCCCCCCCCAGCGGCAGGGCAGATACGCAGTATTTT. Translated, it gives CSAPPSGRADTQYF.